These 18 T cell receptor beta chains came from one sample sequenced in a study of T cell repertoires in cytomegalovirus infection. TCRdb called the reads again in MiXCR, with one record for every CDR3 protein. The sample shows about 120,000 distinct CDR3 sequences, around 30% of them seen only once. No antigen has been assigned to these receptors. The sample in question was CD8+ T cells from cultured PBMCs, obtained from culture after CMV antigen stimulation. The source is a human donor in good health (CMV status not recorded). Some clones in this sample may be carry-over from other donors' samples.

Worth noting for this clonotype: A much larger clone differs from this one at a single base, so this may be a read error. The rearrangement links TRBV4-1 to TRBJ2-1, with a possible D match to TRBD2 (6 bases). The CDR3 has 14 residues. Germline CDR1 reads MGHRA; CDR2 reads YSYEKL. Trimming removed 1 base at V and 2 bases at J, with 6 bases between. The CDR3 sequence: CASSQAGAYNEQFF. The CDR3 DNA sequence: TGCGCCAGCAGCCAAGCGGGGGCCTACAATGAGCAGTTCTTC.

CDR3 in amino acids: CASSPPGSGVGEQFF. CDR3 nucleotide sequence: TGTGCCAGCAGTCCCCCGGGGAGCGGGGTTGGTGAGCAGTTCTTC. This sequence joins TRBV27 and TRBJ2-1, with 7 bases identical to TRBD2. The CDR3 runs to 15 residues. Germline CDR1 and CDR2: MNHEY and SMNVEV (reference sequence). V was clipped by 5 bases and J by 9 bases; unmatched bases: 13.

This clonotype has ten or more counts. The DNA of the CDR3 is TGTGCCAGCAGCCGCGACCTTAATTCACCCCTCCACTTT. Residues: CASSRDLNSPLHF. This rearrangement joins TRBV7-3 to TRBJ1-6; no definite D call. The V end lost 5 bases, the J end lost 6 bases, and 8 bases lay between the germline ends. CDR1 SGHTA and CDR2 FQGTGA come from the germline V gene. The length of the CDR3 is 13 residues.

The chain is built from TRBV27 and TRBJ2-1, with 9 nucleotides matching TRBD1. J was trimmed by 0 bases and V by 5 bases; bases with no gene match: 8. Germline CDR1 MNHEY, CDR2 SMNVEV (reference sequence). The CDR3 spans 17 residues. CDR3 bases: TGTGCCAGCAGTCCCTTTTCACAGGGGGCCTCCTACAATGAGCAGTTCTTC. Translating it yields CASSPFSQGASYNEQFF.

The rearrangement links TRBV7-9 to TRBJ1-2; 7 bases align to TRBD1. The V gene's germline CDR1 is SEHNR and CDR2 FQNEAQ (reference sequence). The junction had 9 bases not matched to a gene; V was cut back by 5 bases and J by 3 bases. The CDR3 contains 15 residues. CDR3 nucleotide sequence: TGTGCCAGCAGCCCACCCGGGACAGCCTACTATGGCTACACCTTC. The encoded protein is CASSPPGTAYYGYTF.

This clonotype showed up just a few times. The chain links TRBV18 to TRBJ2-1; the match to TRBD2 covers 11 bases. The V segment lost 4 bases and the J segment 5 bases; nucleotides outside the gene matches: 4. Germline CDR1 KGHSH, CDR2 LQKENI. This CDR3 comprises 15 residues. CDR3 loop: CASSRLAGLNNEQFF. CDR3 nucleotides: TGTGCCAGCTCACGACTAGCGGGGCTAAACAATGAGCAGTTCTTC.

This clonotype was seen a few times. The chain uses TRBV4-1 and TRBJ1-6, with no clear D. The CDR3 is 13 residues long. Trimming cost V 5 bases and J 4 bases, with 6 bases left between them. Germline V gene lookup returns CDR1 MGHRA and CDR2 YSYEKL. The CDR3 region has the DNA TGCGCCAGCAGCGCAGAATATAATTCACCCCTCCACTTT. It specifies CASSAEYNSPLHF.

The chain uses TRBV11-1 and TRBJ2-3; TRBD2 agrees at 14 bases. Trimming removed 4 bases from V and 10 bases from J; junction bases left unmatched: 7. Germline V gene lookup returns CDR1 SGHAT and CDR2 FQDESV (reference sequence). The CDR3 has 15 residues. CDR3 sequence reads: CASSSGTSGGMAQYF. In DNA form, the CDR3 reads TGTGCCAGCAGCTCCGGGACTAGCGGGGGAATGGCGCAGTATTTT.

This clonotype was counted ten times or more. CDR3 sequence (DNA): TGTGCCAGCAGTTTCGAGGGACTAGCGGGGGGAACAGATACGCAGTATTTT. This encodes CASSFEGLAGGTDTQYF. This chain joins TRBV28 and TRBJ2-3, with 15 bases aligning to TRBD2. With 3 bases clipped from V and 3 bases from J, the junction kept 4 bases outside the gene matches. Germline V gene lookup returns CDR1 MDHEN and CDR2 SYDVKM. The CDR3 has 17 residues.

This clonotype was observed a handful of times. The CDR3 is CASSQKGTANTEAFF. The CDR3 DNA sequence: TGTGCCAGCAGCCAGAAAGGGACGGCAAACACTGAAGCTTTCTTT. The V gene is TRBV13, the J gene TRBJ1-1; a possible D gene is TRBD1 (5 bases). Germline V gene sequence: CDR1 PRHDT, CDR2 FYEKMQ (reference sequence). The CDR3 is made up of 15 amino acids. V was cut by 5 bases and J by 2 bases, with 15 bases left in between.

This clonotype was recorded many times. The chain joins TRBV7-2 to TRBJ2-3, with a possible D match to TRBD2 (5 bases). The CDR3 totals 13 residues. Looked up from germline, CDR1 is SGHTA and CDR2 is FQGNSA. V shed 4 bases and J shed 6 bases, with 11 bases lying between them. Here the CDR3 reads CASSSDGLDTQYF. CDR3 DNA sequence: TGTGCCAGCAGCTCAGACGGACTCGATACGCAGTATTTT. Together with reference TRBV7-2 and TRBJ2-3, the CDR3 gives the full variable domain: GAGVSQSPSNKVTEKGKDVELRCDPISGHTALYWYRQSLGQGLEFLIYFQGNSAPDKSGLPSDRFSAERTGGSVSTLTIQRTQQEDSAVYLCASSSDGLDTQYFGPGTRLTVL.

The chain employs TRBV14 and TRBJ1-6; perhaps TRBD1 as D (5 bases). In germline, CDR1 is SGHDN, CDR2 FVKESK. V lost 0 bases and J 8 bases, leaving 14 bases between the germline ends. This CDR3 has 16 amino acids. The CDR3 reads CASSQDPGQGDSPLHF. Here the CDR3 DNA reads TGTGCCAGCAGCCAAGATCCCGGGCAGGGCGATTCACCCCTCCACTTT.

As to this clonotype: A read error is possible here, since a much larger clone lies one base away. The chain recombines TRBV7-6 with TRBJ2-3; maybe TRBD2 (5 bases). The CDR3 sequence is 13 residues long. CDR1 SGHVS and CDR2 FNYEAQ come from the germline V gene. This CDR3 is CAGSLDGIRGQYF. Written as DNA, the CDR3 is TGTGCCGGCAGCTTAGATGGGATTCGGGGGCAGTATTTT.

The rearrangement uses TRBV4-1 and TRBJ2-1; TRBD1 aligns across 9 bases. Germline lookup yields CDR1 MGHRA and CDR2 YSYEKL. The V segment lost 4 bases and the J segment 5 bases; nucleotides outside the gene matches: 15. The CDR3 sequence is 18 residues long. CDR3 nucleotide sequence: TGCGCCAGCAGCCCCTTTTGGGGACAGGGTAGGAGAAACAATGAGCAGTTCTTC. It yields the protein CASSPFWGQGRRNNEQFF.

Only a few counts were recorded for this clonotype. The chain joins TRBV20-1 to TRBJ2-3; D not certain. CDR1 is DFQATT, CDR2 SNEGSKA, per germline (reference sequence). V was shortened by 1 base and J by 2 bases, with 13 bases between the two germline ends. The CDR3 spans 15 residues. Here the CDR3 DNA reads TGCAGTGCTAGAGCTTCAATCTATTTCACAGATACGCAGTATTTT. This translates into CSARASIYFTDTQYF.

This chain links TRBV7-2 with TRBJ1-2; maybe TRBD1 (5 bases). The V gene's germline CDR1 is SGHTA and CDR2 FQGNSA. The CDR3 consists of 16 residues. Trimming cost V 1 base and J 4 bases, with 16 bases left between them. The CDR3 nucleotides read TGTGCCAGCAGCTTAGGTTTTACGGGGGTCGGCTATGGCTACACCTTC. Translating gives CASSLGFTGVGYGYTF.

The chain combines TRBV6-1 with TRBJ1-1; 8 nucleotides align to TRBD1. The CDR3 sequence is 15 residues long. Germline CDR1 is MNHNS and CDR2 is SASEGT. Trimming at V came to 5 bases and at J to 5 bases, leaving 10 bases not matched to a gene. CDR3 amino acids: CASSPAQGAVTEAFF. CDR3 DNA: TGTGCCAGCAGTCCAGCCCAGGGGGCGGTTACTGAAGCTTTCTTT.

With respect to this clonotype: Mismatch with germline at one junction end may stem from a read error. J is TRBJ2-6 and V is TRBV5-1, with 9 bases matching TRBD1. This CDR3 is built from 19 residues. The germline gives CDR1 SGHRS, CDR2 YFSETQ. CDR3 region: CASSSDRGGTGSRANVLTF. In DNA form, the CDR3 reads TGCGCCAGCAGCTCCGACAGGGGGGGAACGGGCTCTAGGGCCAACGTCCTGACTTTC.